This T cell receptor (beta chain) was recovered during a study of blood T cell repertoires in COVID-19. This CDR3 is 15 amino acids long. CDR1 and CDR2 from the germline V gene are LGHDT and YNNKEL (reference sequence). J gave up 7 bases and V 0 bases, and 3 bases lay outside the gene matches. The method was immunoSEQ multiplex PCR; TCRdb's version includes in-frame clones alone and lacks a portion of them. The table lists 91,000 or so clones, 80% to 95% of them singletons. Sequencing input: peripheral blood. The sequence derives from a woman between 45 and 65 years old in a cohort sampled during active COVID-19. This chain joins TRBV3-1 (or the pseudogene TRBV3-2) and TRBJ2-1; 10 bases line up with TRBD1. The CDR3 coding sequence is TGTGCCAGCAGCCAAGAGGGACAGGGGACGAATGAGCAGTTCTTC. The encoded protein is CASSQEGQGTNEQFF.